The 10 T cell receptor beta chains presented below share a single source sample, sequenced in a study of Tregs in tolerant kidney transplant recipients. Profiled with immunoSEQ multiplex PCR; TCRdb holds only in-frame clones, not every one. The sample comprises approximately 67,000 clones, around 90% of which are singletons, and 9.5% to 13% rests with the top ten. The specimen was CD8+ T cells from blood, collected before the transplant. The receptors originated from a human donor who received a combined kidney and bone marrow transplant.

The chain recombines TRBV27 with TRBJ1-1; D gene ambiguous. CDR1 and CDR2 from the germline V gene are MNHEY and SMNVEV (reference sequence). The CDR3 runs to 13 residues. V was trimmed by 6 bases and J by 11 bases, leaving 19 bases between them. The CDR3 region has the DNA TGTGCCAGCAGCTCTACGCTCGAGGAGGAGGCTTTCTTT. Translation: CASSSTLEEEAFF.

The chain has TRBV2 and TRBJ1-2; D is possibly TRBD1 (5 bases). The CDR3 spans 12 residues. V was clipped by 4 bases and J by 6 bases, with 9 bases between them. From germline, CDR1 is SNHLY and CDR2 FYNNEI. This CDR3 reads CASSAQGNGYTF. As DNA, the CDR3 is TGTGCCAGCAGTGCCCAGGGAAATGGCTACACCTTC.

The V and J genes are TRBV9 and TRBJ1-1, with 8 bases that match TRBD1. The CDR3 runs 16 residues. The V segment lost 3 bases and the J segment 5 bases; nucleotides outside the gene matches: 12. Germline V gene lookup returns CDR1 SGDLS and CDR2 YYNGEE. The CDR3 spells CASSAGQGADWTEAFF. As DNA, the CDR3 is TGTGCCAGCAGCGCCGGGCAGGGGGCTGACTGGACTGAAGCTTTCTTT.

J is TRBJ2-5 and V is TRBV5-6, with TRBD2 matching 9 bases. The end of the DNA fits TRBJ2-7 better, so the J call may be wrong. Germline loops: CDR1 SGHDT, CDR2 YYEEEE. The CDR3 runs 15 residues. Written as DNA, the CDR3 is TGTGCCAGCAGCTACGGGGCGGGGGGGTTCTACGAGCAGTACTTC. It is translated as CASSYGAGGFYEQYF.

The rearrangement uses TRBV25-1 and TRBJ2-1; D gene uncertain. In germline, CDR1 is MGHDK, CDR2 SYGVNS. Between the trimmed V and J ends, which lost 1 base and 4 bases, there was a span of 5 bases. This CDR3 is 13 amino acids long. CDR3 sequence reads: CASSESAYNEQFF. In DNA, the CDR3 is TGTGCCAGCAGTGAATCCGCGTACAATGAGCAGTTCTTC.

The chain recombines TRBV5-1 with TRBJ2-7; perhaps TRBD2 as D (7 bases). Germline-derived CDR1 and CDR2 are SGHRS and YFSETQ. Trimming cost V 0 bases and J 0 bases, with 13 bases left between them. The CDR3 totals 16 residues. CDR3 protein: CASSLGRGGNSYEQYF. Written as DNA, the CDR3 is TGCGCCAGCAGCTTGGGTCGCGGGGGCAACTCCTACGAGCAGTACTTC.

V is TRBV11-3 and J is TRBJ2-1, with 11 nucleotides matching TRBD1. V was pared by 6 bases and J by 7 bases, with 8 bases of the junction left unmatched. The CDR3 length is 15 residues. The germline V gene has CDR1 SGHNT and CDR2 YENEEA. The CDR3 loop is CASSTLWDRGNEQFF. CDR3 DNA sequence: TGTGCCAGCAGTACTTTGTGGGACAGGGGGAATGAGCAGTTCTTC. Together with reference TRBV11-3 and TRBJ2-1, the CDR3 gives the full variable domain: EAGVVQSPRYKIIEKKQPVAFWCNPISGHNTLYWYLQNLGQGPELLIRYENEEAVDDSQLPKDRFSAERLKGVDSTLKIQPAELGDSAVYLCASSTLWDRGNEQFFGPGTRLTVL.

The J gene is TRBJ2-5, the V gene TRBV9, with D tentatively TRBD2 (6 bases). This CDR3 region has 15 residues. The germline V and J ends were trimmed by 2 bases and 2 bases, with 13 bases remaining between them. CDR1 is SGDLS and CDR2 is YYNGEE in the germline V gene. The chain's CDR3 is CASSVGGVGQETQYF. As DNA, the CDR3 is TGTGCCAGCAGCGTTGGCGGGGTCGGACAAGAGACCCAGTACTTC.

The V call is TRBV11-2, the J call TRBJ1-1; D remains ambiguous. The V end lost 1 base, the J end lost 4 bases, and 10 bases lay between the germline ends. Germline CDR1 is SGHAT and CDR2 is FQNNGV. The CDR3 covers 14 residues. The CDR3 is CASSLVFPSTEAFF. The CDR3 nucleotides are TGTGCCAGCAGCTTAGTTTTCCCGAGCACTGAAGCTTTCTTT.

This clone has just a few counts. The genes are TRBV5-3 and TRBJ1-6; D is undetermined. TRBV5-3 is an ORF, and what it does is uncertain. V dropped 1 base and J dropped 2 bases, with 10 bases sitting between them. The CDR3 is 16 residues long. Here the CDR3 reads CARSLRSWPYNSPLHF. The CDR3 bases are TGTGCCAGAAGCTTGCGGAGTTGGCCCTATAATTCACCCCTCCACTTT.